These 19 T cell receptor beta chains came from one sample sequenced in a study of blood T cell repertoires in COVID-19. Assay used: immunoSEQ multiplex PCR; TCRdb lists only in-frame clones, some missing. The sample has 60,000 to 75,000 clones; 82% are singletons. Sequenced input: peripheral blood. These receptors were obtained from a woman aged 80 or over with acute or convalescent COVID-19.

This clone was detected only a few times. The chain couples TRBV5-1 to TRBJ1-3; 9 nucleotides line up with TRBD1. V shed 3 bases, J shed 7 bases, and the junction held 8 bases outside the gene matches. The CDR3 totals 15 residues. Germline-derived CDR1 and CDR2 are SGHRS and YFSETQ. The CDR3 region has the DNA TGCGCCAGCAGCTCAGGGACAGGGTACAGGAACACCATATATTTT. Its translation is CASSSGTGYRNTIYF.

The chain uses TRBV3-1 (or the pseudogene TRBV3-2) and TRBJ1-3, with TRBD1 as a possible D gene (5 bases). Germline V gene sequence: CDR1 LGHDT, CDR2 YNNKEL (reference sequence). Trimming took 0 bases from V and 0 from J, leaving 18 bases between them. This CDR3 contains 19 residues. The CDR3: CASSQDTYFSGLSGNTIYF. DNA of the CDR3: TGTGCCAGCAGCCAAGATACCTACTTCTCGGGACTCTCTGGAAACACCATATATTTT.

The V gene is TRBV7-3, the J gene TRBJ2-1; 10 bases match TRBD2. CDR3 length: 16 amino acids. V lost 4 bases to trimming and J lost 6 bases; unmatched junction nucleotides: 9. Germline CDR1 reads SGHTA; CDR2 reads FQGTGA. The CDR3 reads CASSSRVAGGLNEQFF. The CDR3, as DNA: TGTGCCAGCAGCTCTAGGGTAGCGGGGGGTCTCAATGAGCAGTTCTTC.

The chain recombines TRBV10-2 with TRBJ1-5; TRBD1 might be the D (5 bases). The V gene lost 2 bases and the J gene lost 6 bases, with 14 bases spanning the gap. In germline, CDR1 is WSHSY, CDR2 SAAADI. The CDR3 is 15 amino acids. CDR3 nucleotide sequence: TGCGCCAGCAGTGAGATCTGGGGGGAGGGTCAGCCCCAGCATTTT. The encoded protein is CASSEIWGEGQPQHF.

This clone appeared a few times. CDR3 DNA sequence: TGTGCCAGCAGCTCCCCCTGGGGCGCCGCGAACACCGGGGAGCTGTTTTTT. Its translation is CASSSPWGAANTGELFF. The gene calls are TRBV7-9 and TRBJ2-2; a possible D gene is TRBD1 (5 bases). Germline lookup yields CDR1 SEHNR and CDR2 FQNEAQ (reference sequence). The CDR3 contains 17 residues. Between the trimmed V and J ends, which lost 4 bases and 0 bases, there was a span of 15 bases.

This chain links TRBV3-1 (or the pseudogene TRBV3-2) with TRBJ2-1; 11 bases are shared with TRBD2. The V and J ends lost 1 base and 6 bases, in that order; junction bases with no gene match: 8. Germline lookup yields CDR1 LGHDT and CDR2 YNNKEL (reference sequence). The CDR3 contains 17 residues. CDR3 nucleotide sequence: TGTGCCAGCAGCCAAGGGGGTAGCGGGGGGGCCCGCAATGAGCAGTTCTTC. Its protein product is CASSQGGSGGARNEQFF.

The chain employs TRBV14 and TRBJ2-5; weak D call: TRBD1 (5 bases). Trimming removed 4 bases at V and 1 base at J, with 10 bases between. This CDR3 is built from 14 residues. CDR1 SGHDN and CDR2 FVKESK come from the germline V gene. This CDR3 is CASSLPGIQETQYF. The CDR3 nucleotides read TGTGCCAGCAGCCTTCCAGGGATCCAAGAGACCCAGTACTTC.

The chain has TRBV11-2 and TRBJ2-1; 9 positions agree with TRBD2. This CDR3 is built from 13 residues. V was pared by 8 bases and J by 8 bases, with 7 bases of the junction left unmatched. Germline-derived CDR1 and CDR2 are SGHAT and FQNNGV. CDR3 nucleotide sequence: TGTGCCAGCCGGCGGGGGGGCATCGATGAGCAGTTCTTC. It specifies CASRRGGIDEQFF.

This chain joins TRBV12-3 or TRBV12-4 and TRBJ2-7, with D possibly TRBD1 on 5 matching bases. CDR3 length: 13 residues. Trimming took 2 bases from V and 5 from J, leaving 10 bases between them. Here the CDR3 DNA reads TGTGCCAGCAGTTTACGACAGAGCCACGAGCAGTACTTC. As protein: CASSLRQSHEQYF.

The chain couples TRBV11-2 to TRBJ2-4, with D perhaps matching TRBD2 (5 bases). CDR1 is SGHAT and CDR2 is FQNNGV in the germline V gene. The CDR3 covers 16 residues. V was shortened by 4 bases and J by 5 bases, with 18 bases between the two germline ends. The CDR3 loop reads CASSSTKGVSQNIQYF. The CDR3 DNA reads TGTGCCAGCAGCTCCACCAAGGGAGTGAGCCAAAACATTCAGTACTTC.

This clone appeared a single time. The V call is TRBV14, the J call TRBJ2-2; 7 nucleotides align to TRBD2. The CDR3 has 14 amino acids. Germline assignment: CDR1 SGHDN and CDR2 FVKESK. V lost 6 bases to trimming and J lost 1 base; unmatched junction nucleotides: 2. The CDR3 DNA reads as TGTGCCAGCAGTCGCGGGGGGAACACCGGGGAGCTGTTTTTT. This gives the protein CASSRGGNTGELFF.

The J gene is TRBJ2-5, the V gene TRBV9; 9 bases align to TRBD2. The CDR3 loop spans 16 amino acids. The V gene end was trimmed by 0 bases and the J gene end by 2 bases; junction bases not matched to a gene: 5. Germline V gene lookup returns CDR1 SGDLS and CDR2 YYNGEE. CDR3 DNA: TGTGCCAGCAGCGTAGGGCGAGCGGGGGGACAAGAGACCCAGTACTTC. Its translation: CASSVGRAGGQETQYF. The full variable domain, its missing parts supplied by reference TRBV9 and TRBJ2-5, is DSGVTQTPKHLITATGQRVTLRCSPRSGDLSVYWYQQSLDQGLQFLIQYYNGEERAKGNILERFSAQQFPDLHSELNLSSLELGDSALYFCASSVGRAGGQETQYFGPGTRLLVL.

CDR3 amino acids: CAWSFGQGLNTEAFF. The CDR3 DNA is TGTGCCTGGAGCTTCGGACAGGGCCTGAACACTGAAGCTTTCTTT. The chain combines TRBV30 with TRBJ1-1; the match to TRBD1 covers 8 bases. V trimming: 3 bases; J trimming: 0 bases; junction bases outside the gene matches: 6. Germline V lookup: CDR1 GTSNPN, CDR2 SVGIG (reference sequence). The CDR3 consists of 15 residues.

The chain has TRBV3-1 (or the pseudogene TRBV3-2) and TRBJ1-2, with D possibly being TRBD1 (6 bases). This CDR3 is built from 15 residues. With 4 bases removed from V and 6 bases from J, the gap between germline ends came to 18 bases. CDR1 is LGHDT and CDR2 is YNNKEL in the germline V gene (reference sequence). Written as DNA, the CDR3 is TGTGCCAGCAGCCGGATGTTGGGGGGGGGCAATGGCTACACCTTC. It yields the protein CASSRMLGGGNGYTF.

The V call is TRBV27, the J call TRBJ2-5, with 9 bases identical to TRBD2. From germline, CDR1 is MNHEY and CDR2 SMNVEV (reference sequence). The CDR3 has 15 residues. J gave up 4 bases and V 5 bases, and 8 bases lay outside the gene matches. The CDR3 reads CASSQYLAGLETQYF. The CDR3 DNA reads TGTGCCAGCAGTCAATACCTAGCGGGGCTAGAGACCCAGTACTTC.

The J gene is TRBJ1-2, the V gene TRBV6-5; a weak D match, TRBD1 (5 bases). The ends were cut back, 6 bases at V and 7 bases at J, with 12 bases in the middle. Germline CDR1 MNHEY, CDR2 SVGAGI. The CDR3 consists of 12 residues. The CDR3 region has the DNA TGTGCCAGCAGGGCAGGGTATGGTGGCTACACCTTC. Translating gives CASRAGYGGYTF.

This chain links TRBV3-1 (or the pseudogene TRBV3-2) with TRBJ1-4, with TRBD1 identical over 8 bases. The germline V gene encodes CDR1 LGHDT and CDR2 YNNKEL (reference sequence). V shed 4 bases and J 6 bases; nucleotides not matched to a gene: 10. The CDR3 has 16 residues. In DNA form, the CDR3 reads TGTGCCAGCAGCCGTGTGATAACAGGGGGTGATGAAAAACTGTTTTTT. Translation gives CASSRVITGGDEKLFF.

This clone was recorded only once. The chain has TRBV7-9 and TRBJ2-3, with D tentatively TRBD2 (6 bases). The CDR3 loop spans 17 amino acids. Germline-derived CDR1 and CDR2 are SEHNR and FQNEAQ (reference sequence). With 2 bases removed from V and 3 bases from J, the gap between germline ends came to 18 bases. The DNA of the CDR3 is TGTGCCAGCAGCTTACGGGGGTCCGAATCTGTGACAGATACGCAGTATTTT. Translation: CASSLRGSESVTDTQYF.

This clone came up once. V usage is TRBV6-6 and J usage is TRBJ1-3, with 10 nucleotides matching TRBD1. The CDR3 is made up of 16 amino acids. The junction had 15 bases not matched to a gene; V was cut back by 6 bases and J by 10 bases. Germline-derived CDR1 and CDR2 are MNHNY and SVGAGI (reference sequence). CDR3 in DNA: TGTGCCAGCAGAACTACGCGTGGACAGGGGGAGGATACCATATATTTT. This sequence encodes CASRTTRGQGEDTIYF.